Sequencing of this T cell receptor (beta chain) was carried out in a study of identical twins. No donor was unhealthy or non-Caucasian. V gave up 6 bases and J gave up 6 bases, with 15 bases separating them. The length of the CDR3 is 14 residues. Via MiXCR, TCRdb re-called the 5' RACE reads, giving one row per CDR3 protein. The data hold a few hundred thousand distinct CDR3 sequences, with approximately 17% observed a single time. The table lists this clonotype with a few counts. This rearrangement joins TRBV12-3 or TRBV12-4 to TRBJ2-1; either TRBD1 or TRBD2 may supply D (5 bases each). Sequencing input: naive T cells sorted from blood. This TCR was recovered from a middle-aged man in good health. DNA for the CDR3: TGTGCCAGCAGCCTCGGGGCCCTAACCAATGAGCAGTTCTTC. Translation gives CASSLGALTNEQFF.